The 27 T cell receptor beta chains reported below all come from one sample, sequenced in a study of identical twins. In TCRdb, the 5' RACE reads were re-called with MiXCR into one record per CDR3 protein. Seen here are more than 600,000 distinct CDR3 sequences, roughly 18% observed once, and the top ten hold approximately 14%. Separately, the same data were catalogued under a study of T cells expressing NK-cell markers.

Sequences were obtained from PBMCs. Receptor source: a woman under 30 in good health.

The chain uses TRBV12-3 or TRBV12-4 and TRBJ1-4; 7 bases line up with TRBD1. The CDR3 contains 16 residues. The ends lost 2 bases at V and 11 bases at J; junction bases unmatched: 14. CDR3 in amino acids: CASSLSFRQGDWKLFF. The DNA of the CDR3 is TGTGCCAGCAGTTTAAGTTTTCGGCAGGGGGATTGGAAACTGTTTTTT.

There are a few counts of this clonotype. The V call is TRBV5-4, the J call TRBJ2-1, with 9 nucleotides matching TRBD2. CDR1 is SGHNT, CDR2 YYREEE, per germline (reference sequence). CDR3 length equals 15 residues. After removal of 2 bases from V and 5 bases from J, the junction contained 5 bases not matched to a gene. The chain's CDR3 is CASSFVAGDHNEQFF. The DNA for the CDR3 is TGTGCCAGCAGCTTCGTAGCGGGAGACCACAATGAGCAGTTCTTC.

The genes are TRBV3-1 and TRBJ2-3; TRBD2 aligns across 10 bases. CDR3 length: 17 residues. Germline CDR1 is LGHDT and CDR2 is YNNKEL (reference sequence). The V segment lost 6 bases and the J segment 2 bases; nucleotides outside the gene matches: 11. CDR3 in amino acids: CASRAALAGALTDTQYF. The CDR3 DNA is TGTGCCAGCAGGGCTGCGCTAGCGGGGGCCCTCACAGATACGCAGTATTTT.

This clonotype has a handful of counts. The chain joins TRBV6-5 to TRBJ2-3, with 7 positions matching TRBD2. V lost 0 bases, J lost 1 base, and 1 base stayed unmatched. Looked up from germline, CDR1 is MNHEY and CDR2 is SVGAGI. CDR3 length: 15 residues. The CDR3 DNA reads as TGTGCCAGCAGTTACTCCAGCGGGGGCACAGATACGCAGTATTTT. Its translation is CASSYSSGGTDTQYF.

CDR3 DNA sequence: TGCGCCAGCAGCTTTGACACCAATGAGCAGTTCTTC. Protein product: CASSFDTNEQFF. This sequence joins TRBV5-1 and TRBJ2-1; no clear D gene. V was pared by 2 bases and J by 6 bases, with 6 bases between. The CDR3 is made up of 12 amino acids. Looked up from germline, CDR1 is SGHRS and CDR2 is YFSETQ.

This clonotype was detected only a few times. The chain joins TRBV6-4 to TRBJ1-1; D is unresolved. Trimming removed 4 bases from V and 6 bases from J, with 12 bases in between. Per the germline V gene, CDR1 is MRHNA and CDR2 is SNTAGT. This CDR3 contains 13 residues. CDR3 bases: TGTGCCAGCAGTGTGAACATCGGGGCTGAAGCTTTCTTT. It translates to CASSVNIGAEAFF.

This sequence joins TRBV5-1 and TRBJ2-5, with D possibly being TRBD2 (7 bases). The CDR3 is 16 residues long. Trimming removed 4 bases at V and 3 bases at J, with 19 bases between. Germline CDR1 SGHRS, CDR2 YFSETQ. The DNA of the CDR3 is TGCGCCAGCAGCCCTTTTGGCCCGGGGGGCGAAGAGACCCAGTACTTC. It translates to CASSPFGPGGEETQYF.

This chain connects TRBV29-1 to TRBJ2-3, with 9 bases that match TRBD2. The V gene's germline CDR1 is SQVTM and CDR2 ANQGSEA. The ends lost 7 bases at V and 1 base at J; junction bases unmatched: 6. This CDR3 comprises 14 residues. The CDR3 nucleotides are TGCAGCGCGCAAGCGGGAGGAGGCACAGATACGCAGTATTTT. Translated: CSAQAGGGTDTQYF.

The chain is built from TRBV27 and TRBJ2-1; maybe TRBD1 (6 bases). The ends were cut back, 2 bases at V and 5 bases at J, with 16 bases in the middle. The CDR3 totals 16 residues. Germline V gene lookup returns CDR1 MNHEY and CDR2 SMNVEV (reference sequence). The CDR3 coding sequence is TGTGCCAGCAGTTTACCCAACAGGGTTGGGAACAATGAGCAGTTCTTC. It encodes CASSLPNRVGNNEQFF.

This rearrangement joins TRBV7-9 to TRBJ2-7; 8 bases are shared with TRBD1. The CDR3 covers 14 residues. J was trimmed by 3 bases and V by 3 bases; bases with no gene match: 4. Per germline, CDR1 SEHNR and CDR2 FQNEAQ (reference sequence). DNA of the CDR3: TGTGCCAGCAGCTTCACAGGGGGTATCTACGAGCAGTACTTC. Translation: CASSFTGGIYEQYF.

This clonotype has more than one count but fewer than ten. The chain couples TRBV5-1 to TRBJ2-7; D possibly corresponds to TRBD1 (6 bases). CDR3 size: 16 residues. Looked up from germline, CDR1 is SGHRS and CDR2 is YFSETQ. Trimming pared 0 bases from V and 2 bases from J, leaving 15 bases between. In nucleotides, the CDR3 is TGCGCCAGCAGCTTGGATCTAGCCAGGGGCCCCTACGAGCAGTACTTC. Translation: CASSLDLARGPYEQYF.

The rearrangement joins TRBV29-1 to TRBJ2-5; 8 nucleotides line up with TRBD1. Germline CDR1 is SQVTM and CDR2 is ANQGSEA. The CDR3 runs to 14 residues. V was pared by 7 bases and J by 2 bases, with 9 bases of the junction left unmatched. The CDR3 protein is CSARDRLGQETQYF. Here the CDR3 DNA reads TGCAGCGCCCGGGACAGGTTGGGTCAAGAGACCCAGTACTTC.

The V and J genes are TRBV29-1 and TRBJ2-1, with D possibly matching TRBD2 (5 bases). Trimming took 3 bases from V and 3 from J, leaving 15 bases between them. The CDR3 length is 15 residues. The germline V gene has CDR1 SQVTM and CDR2 ANQGSEA. DNA of the CDR3: TGCAGCGTTGACCCTAGCAGAGAGTTCTACAATGAGCAGTTCTTC. Its protein product is CSVDPSREFYNEQFF.

This clonotype has more than one count but fewer than ten. The chain joins TRBV29-1 to TRBJ2-7, with D perhaps matching TRBD1 (7 bases). Per the germline V gene, CDR1 is SQVTM and CDR2 is ANQGSEA. Trimming took off 5 bases at V and 7 bases at J, with 18 bases between the two ends. The CDR3 is 13 residues long. CDR3 loop: CSVSRGAYREQYF. The CDR3 DNA reads TGCAGCGTTTCCAGGGGGGCGTATAGGGAGCAGTACTTC.

The V call is TRBV5-5, the J call TRBJ1-1, with D unclear. The CDR3 covers 13 residues. Trimming shortened V by 1 base and J by 9 bases, and 13 bases separated the two germline ends. Looked up from germline, CDR1 is SGHKS and CDR2 is YYEKEE (reference sequence). Written as DNA, the CDR3 is TGTGCCAGCAGCTTGCTCAATGTTGGCCAAGCTTTCTTT. It translates to CASSLLNVGQAFF.

The V gene is TRBV29-1, the J gene TRBJ2-2; weak D call: TRBD2 (5 bases). Germline V lookup: CDR1 SQVTM, CDR2 ANQGSEA. The CDR3 loop spans 12 amino acids. The CDR3, as DNA: TGCATCGCCGGGGTTGGCACCGGGGAGCTGTTTTTT. It encodes CIAGVGTGELFF.

This chain uses TRBV5-1 with TRBJ2-1; D is unclear. CDR1 and CDR2 (germline): SGHRS, YFSETQ. Trimming took off 4 bases at V and 7 bases at J, with 9 bases between the two ends. This CDR3 region has 12 residues. The CDR3: CASSTTWNEQFF. CDR3 sequence (DNA): TGCGCCAGCAGCACCACCTGGAATGAGCAGTTCTTC.

This chain uses TRBV20-1 with TRBJ2-1; 13 nucleotides match TRBD2. This CDR3 has 16 amino acids. Germline CDR1 and CDR2: DFQATT and SNEGSKA (reference sequence). V was clipped by 0 bases and J by 6 bases; unmatched bases: 5. Here the CDR3 reads CSARDRLAGGSNEQFF. In nucleotides, the CDR3 is TGCAGTGCTAGAGATCGACTAGCGGGGGGAAGCAATGAGCAGTTCTTC.

The rearrangement links TRBV10-3 to TRBJ1-1; D unclear. V was trimmed by 6 bases and J by 0 bases, leaving 17 bases between them. The CDR3 is 16 amino acids. The V gene's germline CDR1 is ENHRY and CDR2 SYGVKD. The CDR3 loop is CAISPTNSGMNTEAFF. CDR3 in DNA: TGTGCCATCAGCCCTACCAACAGCGGCATGAACACTGAAGCTTTCTTT.

The rearrangement joins TRBV6-5 to TRBJ1-6, with D perhaps matching TRBD1 (6 bases). The CDR3 loop spans 12 amino acids. The V gene's germline CDR1 is MNHEY and CDR2 SVGAGI. V lost 7 bases and J 8 bases, leaving 9 bases between the germline ends. DNA for the CDR3: TGTGCCAGCACGCAGGGGCATTCACCCCTCCACTTT. It translates to CASTQGHSPLHF.

This clonotype was detected only a few times. The chain combines TRBV6-5 with TRBJ2-7; no clear D gene. V lost 2 bases to trimming and J lost 3 bases, with 8 bases between them. Germline CDR1 MNHEY, CDR2 SVGAGI. This CDR3 comprises 13 residues. The CDR3 bases are TGTGCCAGCAGTTACCCTGGCCTCTACGAGCAGTACTTC. Protein: CASSYPGLYEQYF.

This chain uses TRBV10-1 with TRBJ2-3; 7 nucleotides agree with TRBD2. CDR1 is WNHNN and CDR2 is SYGVQD in the germline V gene (reference sequence). The length of the CDR3 is 14 residues. Germline trimming cut 5 bases from V and 3 bases from J; bases unmatched to any gene: 5. The DNA of the CDR3 is TGCGCCAGCAGTCCGAAGGGAGGGACAGATACGCAGTATTTT. As protein: CASSPKGGTDTQYF.

A few counts support this clonotype. This rearrangement joins TRBV7-9 to TRBJ2-6; 8 bases line up with TRBD1. J lost 0 bases, V lost 6 bases, and 7 bases had no gene match. Germline CDR1 is SEHNR and CDR2 is FQNEAQ (reference sequence). CDR3 size: 17 residues. In DNA, the CDR3 is TGTGCCAGCAGGACGGGACAGGAACGCTCTGGGGCCAACGTCCTGACTTTC. It encodes CASRTGQERSGANVLTF.

The gene calls are TRBV7-2 and TRBJ2-6; D is perhaps TRBD2 (5 bases). Between the trimmed V and J ends, which lost 5 bases and 4 bases, there was a span of 15 bases. This CDR3 has 16 residues. Germline CDR1 is SGHTA and CDR2 is FQGNSA. Here the CDR3 DNA reads TGTGCCAGCAGCCCGAGGGTAACGGCGGGGGCCAACGTCCTGACTTTC. Residues: CASSPRVTAGANVLTF. Using reference TRBV7-2 and TRBJ2-6 for the parts outside the CDR3, the full variable domain is GAGVSQSPSNKVTEKGKDVELRCDPISGHTALYWYRQSLGQGLEFLIYFQGNSAPDKSGLPSDRFSAERTGGSVSTLTIQRTQQEDSAVYLCASSPRVTAGANVLTFGAGSRLTVL.

V is TRBV6-5 and J is TRBJ2-1, with D possibly matching TRBD2 (7 bases). V was trimmed by 2 bases and J by 3 bases, leaving 11 bases between them. The CDR3 is 15 amino acids. Per the germline V gene, CDR1 is MNHEY and CDR2 is SVGAGI. The CDR3 reads CASSYGGGFYNEQFF. The DNA of the CDR3 is TGTGCCAGCAGTTACGGGGGGGGCTTCTACAATGAGCAGTTCTTC.

This clonotype has a handful of counts. Written as DNA, the CDR3 is TGCGCCAGCAGACGCGGGGACAGCCTATGGCGCACAGATACGCAGTATTTT. It encodes CASRRGDSLWRTDTQYF. The chain joins TRBV5-1 to TRBJ2-3; D possibly corresponds to TRBD1 (7 bases). CDR3 length equals 17 residues. V shed 5 bases and J shed 1 base, with 20 bases lying between them. Per the germline V gene, CDR1 is SGHRS and CDR2 is YFSETQ.

The V and J genes are TRBV6-2 or TRBV6-3 and TRBJ1-4, with D perhaps TRBD1 (5 bases). Trimming shortened V by 6 bases and J by 6 bases, and 11 bases separated the two germline ends. Germline values: CDR1 MNHEY, CDR2 SVGEGT. The CDR3 extends over 13 amino acids. CDR3 residues: CASSDTGDEKLFF. The CDR3, as DNA: TGTGCCAGCAGCGATACAGGAGATGAAAAACTGTTTTTT.